A selection of T cell receptor beta chains follows, all from one sample in a study of shared clonotypes between healthy human individuals. The repertoire was sequenced with immunoSEQ multiplex PCR; TCRdb's copy has only in-frame clones and lacks some. The sample records about 2,500,000 clones, more than 90% being singletons. Sequenced: naive CD4+ T cells sorted from blood. These receptors were collected from a man younger than 35 in good health. CDR3s include the opening cysteine and the closing phenylalanine or tryptophan. D genes are given only for firm matches. Some rows mark clone size as missing; the rest say once, few, many or name a class of expanded clone.

V gene: TRBV11-2; D gene: .; J gene: TRBJ2-7; clone size: .; CDR3 DNA: TGTGCCAGCAGCCCCTGGATCACGCCCGAGCAGTACTTC; CDR3 protein: CASSPWITPEQYF
V gene: TRBV6-6; D gene: .; J gene: TRBJ1-1; clone size: .; CDR3 DNA: TGTGCCAGCTCCCGGGGCCGTACTGAAGCTTTCTTT; CDR3 protein: CASSRGRTEAFF
V gene: TRBV30; D gene: .; J gene: TRBJ1-2; clone size: once; CDR3 DNA: TGTGCCTGGAGTGTACGGTTGGAAGGGTACACCTTC; CDR3 protein: CAWSVRLEGYTF
V gene: TRBV4-2; D gene: .; J gene: TRBJ1-1; clone size: .; CDR3 DNA: TGTGCCAGCACCACAAGAACCGGAGGTGACACTGAAGCTTTCTTT; CDR3 protein: CASTTRTGGDTEAFF
V gene: TRBV2; D gene: .; J gene: TRBJ2-7; clone size: .; CDR3 DNA: TGTGCCAGCACCCGGGGTTTCGGCTACGAGCAGTACTTC; CDR3 protein: CASTRGFGYEQYF
V gene: TRBV7-9; D gene: TRBD2; J gene: TRBJ2-7; clone size: .; CDR3 DNA: TGTGCCAGCAGCCCGCCGGGACTAGTCGAGCAGTACTTC; CDR3 protein: CASSPPGLVEQYF
V gene: TRBV18; D gene: .; J gene: TRBJ2-7; clone size: .; CDR3 DNA: TGTGCCAGCTCACCATACAGGAGCTACGAGCAGTACTTC; CDR3 protein: CASSPYRSYEQYF
V gene: TRBV11-2; D gene: TRBD1; J gene: TRBJ1-5; clone size: .; CDR3 DNA: TGTGCCAGCAGCCCAACAGGGGACAATCAGCCCCAGCATTTT; CDR3 protein: CASSPTGDNQPQHF
V gene: TRBV5-7; D gene: .; J gene: TRBJ2-5; clone size: .; CDR3 DNA: TGTGCCAGCAGCCTGGGCAGTGACCGGCAACCAAGAGAGACCCAGTACTTC; CDR3 protein: CASSLGSDRQPRETQYF
V gene: TRBV5-1; D gene: TRBD1; J gene: TRBJ1-1; clone size: .; CDR3 DNA: TGCGCCAGCAGCTTGGAAGGGACAGGGTTTAAGGCTTTCTTT; CDR3 protein: CASSLEGTGFKAFF
V gene: TRBV5-4; D gene: TRBD1; J gene: TRBJ1-2; clone size: .; CDR3 DNA: TGTGCCAGCAGCTTGAGGGACAGGCCAAACTATGGCTACACCTTC; CDR3 protein: CASSLRDRPNYGYTF
V gene: TRBV5-1; D gene: TRBD2; J gene: TRBJ2-7; clone size: .; CDR3 DNA: TGCGCCAGCAGCTTGGTAGCGGGAGGTTACGAGCAGTACTTC; CDR3 protein: CASSLVAGGYEQYF
V gene: TRBV11-3; D gene: TRBD2; J gene: TRBJ2-1; clone size: .; CDR3 DNA: TGTGCCAGCAGCTTAGGGGGGGGCATAACTAGCGGGAAAGTCAATGAGCAGTTCTTC; CDR3 protein: CASSLGGGITSGKVNEQFF
V gene: TRBV10-2; D gene: TRBD2; J gene: TRBJ2-1; clone size: once; CDR3 DNA: TGCGCCAGCAGCTGGACTAGCGGGAGAGGTGGTGAGCAGTTCTTC; CDR3 protein: CASSWTSGRGGEQFF
V gene: TRBV10-3; D gene: TRBD2; J gene: TRBJ2-3; clone size: .; CDR3 DNA: TGTGCCATCAGTGCACTAGCGGGAGGAGGCGCAGATACGCAGTATTTT; CDR3 protein: CAISALAGGGADTQYF
V gene: TRBV15; D gene: .; J gene: TRBJ2-7; clone size: .; CDR3 DNA: TGTGCCACCAGCAGGGGGAAGGGTGCCTACGAGCAGTACTTC; CDR3 protein: CATSRGKGAYEQYF
V gene: TRBV5-6; D gene: .; J gene: TRBJ2-3; clone size: .; CDR3 DNA: TGTGCCAGCAGCCATCTCAACCTGGACTCCAGCCAGGGTACGCAGTATTTT; CDR3 protein: CASSHLNLDSSQGTQYF
V gene: TRBV18; D gene: TRBD1; J gene: TRBJ2-7; clone size: .; CDR3 DNA: TGTGCCAGCTCACCGGACAGGGGAGGGGAGCAGTACTTC; CDR3 protein: CASSPDRGGEQYF
V gene: TRBV7-2; D gene: TRBD2; J gene: TRBJ2-7; clone size: .; CDR3 DNA: TGTGCCAGCAGCTCGGGACTAGCGGGAGAGTCGCAGTACTTC; CDR3 protein: CASSSGLAGESQYF
V gene: TRBV2; D gene: .; J gene: TRBJ2-3; clone size: once; CDR3 DNA: TGTGCCAGCAGTTCCCTGGGGGCAAGCACAGATACGCAGTATTTT; CDR3 protein: CASSSLGASTDTQYF
V gene: TRBV19; D gene: TRBD1; J gene: TRBJ1-5; clone size: .; CDR3 DNA: TGTGCCAGTAGCGAGGGACAGGGACGAAATCAGCCCCAGCATTTT; CDR3 protein: CASSEGQGRNQPQHF
V gene: TRBV2; D gene: .; J gene: TRBJ2-2; clone size: .; CDR3 DNA: TGTGCCAGCAGGGGCAGGGCCACTTCGAACACCGGGGAGCTGTTTTTT; CDR3 protein: CASRGRATSNTGELFF
V gene: TRBV9; D gene: .; J gene: TRBJ2-7; clone size: few; CDR3 DNA: TGTGCCACCATGCCAGACCGGGCACGGCCGTACTTC; CDR3 protein: CATMPDRARPYF
V gene: TRBV29-1; D gene: TRBD1; J gene: TRBJ2-7; clone size: .; CDR3 DNA: TGCAGCGTCGGACAGGGGCTAAGTGGGAGCGAGCAGTACTTC; CDR3 protein: CSVGQGLSGSEQYF
V gene: TRBV18; D gene: .; J gene: TRBJ2-2; clone size: .; CDR3 DNA: TGTGCCAGCTCACAGGACAGGAACACCGGGGAGCTGTTTTTT; CDR3 protein: CASSQDRNTGELFF
V gene: TRBV4-3; D gene: .; J gene: TRBJ2-3; clone size: .; CDR3 DNA: TGCGCCAGCAGCGGTTATGTCGGCACAGATACGCAGTATTTT; CDR3 protein: CASSGYVGTDTQYF
V gene: TRBV11-2; D gene: TRBD1; J gene: TRBJ1-1; clone size: .; CDR3 DNA: TGTGCCAGCAGCTCACAGGGGTTGAACACTGAAGCTTTCTTT; CDR3 protein: CASSSQGLNTEAFF
V gene: TRBV18; D gene: .; J gene: TRBJ2-7; clone size: once; CDR3 DNA: TGTGCCAGCTCACCCACCCGTGGGGCTAACGAGCAGTACTTC; CDR3 protein: CASSPTRGANEQYF
V gene: TRBV6-1; D gene: TRBD1; J gene: TRBJ1-5; clone size: once; CDR3 DNA: TGTGCCAGCCTCGAGGACAGGGACCAGCCCCAGCATTTT; CDR3 protein: CASLEDRDQPQHF
V gene: TRBV5-6; D gene: TRBD2; J gene: TRBJ2-7; clone size: .; CDR3 DNA: TGTGCCAGCAGCAACGGACTAGCGGGAGTCGAGCAGTACTTC; CDR3 protein: CASSNGLAGVEQYF
V gene: TRBV18; D gene: TRBD2; J gene: TRBJ2-6; clone size: .; CDR3 DNA: TGTGCCAGCTCACCCACAACAGAACTAGCGGGAGGTACCGTCCTGACTTTC; CDR3 protein: CASSPTTELAGGTVLTF
V gene: TRBV6-5; D gene: .; J gene: TRBJ2-5; clone size: .; CDR3 DNA: TGTGCCAGCAGCCGAGGCGAAGAGACCCAGTACTTC; CDR3 protein: CASSRGEETQYF
V gene: TRBV27; D gene: TRBD2; J gene: TRBJ2-1; clone size: once; CDR3 DNA: TGTGCCAGCACCTCTAGCGGTCTGTACAATGAGCAGTTCTTC; CDR3 protein: CASTSSGLYNEQFF
V gene: TRBV2; D gene: .; J gene: TRBJ1-1; clone size: few; CDR3 DNA: TGTGCCAGCAGTGTGACAAACACTGAAGCTTTCTTT; CDR3 protein: CASSVTNTEAFF
V gene: TRBV6-1; D gene: TRBD2; J gene: TRBJ2-5; clone size: .; CDR3 DNA: TGTGCCATTCGGACTAGCGGGAGTGAGACCCAGTACTTC; CDR3 protein: CAIRTSGSETQYF
V gene: TRBV2; D gene: TRBD2; J gene: TRBJ2-1; clone size: .; CDR3 DNA: TGTGCCAGCAGACCCGGGACTAGCGGTTACAATGAGCAGTTCTTC; CDR3 protein: CASRPGTSGYNEQFF
V gene: TRBV19; D gene: .; J gene: TRBJ1-2; clone size: .; CDR3 DNA: TGTGCCAGTAGTACCCTCGACGCCCTCCCCTCATATGGCTACACCTTC; CDR3 protein: CASSTLDALPSYGYTF
V gene: TRBV6-5; D gene: .; J gene: TRBJ1-3; clone size: .; CDR3 DNA: TGTGCCAGCAGGCAGCATCGTTCTGGAAACACCATATATTTT; CDR3 protein: CASRQHRSGNTIYF
V gene: TRBV11-2; D gene: .; J gene: TRBJ1-4; clone size: .; CDR3 DNA: TGTGCCAGCAGCTTAGATTTGGACACGGTGGGATACTTT; CDR3 protein: CASSLDLDTVGYF
V gene: TRBV5-3; D gene: .; J gene: TRBJ2-5; clone size: .; CDR3 DNA: TGTGCCAGAAGCTCGGACCGACAGCCCCAAGAGACCCAGTACTTC; CDR3 protein: CARSSDRQPQETQYF
V gene: TRBV29-1; D gene: .; J gene: TRBJ1-5; clone size: .; CDR3 DNA: TGCAGCGTTGAAGATCTGAGAGGGAAGGGGAGCAATCAGCCCCAGCATTTT; CDR3 protein: CSVEDLRGKGSNQPQHF
V gene: TRBV30; D gene: .; J gene: TRBJ1-5; clone size: .; CDR3 DNA: TGTGCCTGGAGTGCACAGGATCAGCCCCAGCATTTT; CDR3 protein: CAWSAQDQPQHF
V gene: TRBV14; D gene: .; J gene: TRBJ1-1; clone size: .; CDR3 DNA: TGTGCCAGCAGCCAAGATTTAAGCCGGAGGACTGAAGCTTTCTTT; CDR3 protein: CASSQDLSRRTEAFF
V gene: TRBV5-5; D gene: .; J gene: TRBJ1-1; clone size: once; CDR3 DNA: TGTGCCAGCAGCCTACAGGGCCCGTCTTTGACTGAAGCTTTCTTT; CDR3 protein: CASSLQGPSLTEAFF
V gene: TRBV5-1; D gene: TRBD2; J gene: TRBJ2-1; clone size: .; CDR3 DNA: TGCGCCAGCAGCTTGGAAAGCGGGGGGGCCACTGAGCAGTTCTTC; CDR3 protein: CASSLESGGATEQFF
V gene: TRBV11-2; D gene: TRBD1; J gene: TRBJ1-4; clone size: once; CDR3 DNA: TGTGCCAGCACCACTAGGGGACAGGGGGGAGAAAAACTGTTTTTT; CDR3 protein: CASTTRGQGGEKLFF
V gene: TRBV5-8; D gene: .; J gene: TRBJ1-2; clone size: .; CDR3 DNA: TGTGCCAGCAGATCGACAGGAAAGACCAACTATGGCTACACCTTC; CDR3 protein: CASRSTGKTNYGYTF
V gene: TRBV6-6; D gene: .; J gene: TRBJ1-4; clone size: once; CDR3 DNA: TGTGCCAGCAGTTACGTCGGTGAAAAACTGTTTTTT; CDR3 protein: CASSYVGEKLFF
V gene: TRBV27; D gene: TRBD1; J gene: TRBJ1-2; clone size: .; CDR3 DNA: TGTGCCAGCAGTTTCAGGACAGGGTGGGACTATGGCTACACCTTC; CDR3 protein: CASSFRTGWDYGYTF